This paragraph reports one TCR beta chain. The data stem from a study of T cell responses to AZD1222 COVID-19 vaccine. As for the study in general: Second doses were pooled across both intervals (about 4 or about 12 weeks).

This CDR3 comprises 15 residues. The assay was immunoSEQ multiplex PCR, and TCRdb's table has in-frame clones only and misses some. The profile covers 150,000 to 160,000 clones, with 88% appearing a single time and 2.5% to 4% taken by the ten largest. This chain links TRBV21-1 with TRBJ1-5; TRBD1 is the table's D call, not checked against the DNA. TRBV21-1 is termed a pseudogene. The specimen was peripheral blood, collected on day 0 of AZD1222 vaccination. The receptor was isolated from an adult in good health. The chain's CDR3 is CASSKETGSNQPQHF. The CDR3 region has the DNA TGTGCCAGCAGCAAGGAGACAGGGAGCAATCAGCCCCAGCATTTT.